This T cell receptor (beta chain) was captured in a study of shared clonotypes between healthy human individuals (dated by TCRdb to about 2020). For the wider study: A few men and two women, aged 18 to 49 years, made up the cohort. For each donor, CD4 naive and CD4 memory were each given three plates, CD8 naive was given two plates, and CD8 memory was given one plate. To estimate repertoire size and how much clonotype sharing occurs between individuals, the study deeply sequenced the blood TCR repertoires of roughly 5 healthy adults. To increase sequencing depth and limit assay-specific biases, TCR repertoire library preparation and sequencing were carried out by different laboratories using diverse techniques. Leukapheresis yielded between about 0.9 and 9 billion PBMCs per donor.

Donors were healthy HIV-negative adults with no recently reported acute infections or vaccinations. Every donor was a Caucasian adult living in Nashville, Tennessee, USA. CD4+ T cells were enriched by magnetic negative selection; naive cells were then positively selected on CD45RA, and the negative fraction formed the memory subset. Blood was collected by leukapheresis, and PBMCs were isolated by Ficoll-Histopaque density gradient centrifugation and then cryopreserved in liquid nitrogen vapor phase. Analytical flow cytometry was used to check the purity and quantity of every magnetically sorted T cell population. From each sorted fraction, genomic DNA was isolated and quantified by UV absorbance on a Nanodrop 2000c. Study-level results and caveats: Even with the large sequencing depth, rarefaction of the sorted-subset datasets indicated that sequencing was incomplete. Based on pairwise subsampling, the degree of clonotype sharing among donors was expected to be affected by sequencing depth. Across a handful of donors, approximately 5% of naive CD4, more than 3% of naive CD8, around 2.5% of memory CD4, and under 0.45% of memory CD8 clonotypes were shared. Compared with non-shared clonotypes, clonotypes shared by all four sorted-subset donors had higher generation probabilities. Naive subsets generally had larger estimated clonotype richness than memory subsets. Because the study included only a small number of donors, the genetic and exposure-history diversity represented was limited. Sampling was restricted to blood, and TCR repertoires in tissue are likely to differ from TCR repertoires in blood.

As concerns this clone: What this receptor recognizes is not known. No much larger clone is present one base from it, and per-base qualities are unavailable.

Spanning cysteine to phenylalanine, the CDR3 consists of 14 amino acids. The kept DNA is CDR3 alone, 42 bases in frame from the first base. CDR1 and CDR2 (MGHDK, SYGVNS) derive from the germline V gene. Trimming takes 3 bases from V and 4 bases from J, and the germline ends sit 10 bases apart. Using the deep immunoSEQ assay, TCR CDR3 regions were amplified from genomic DNA by multiplex PCR. Extracted genomic DNA from each cell subset was distributed evenly across all wells of several immunoSEQ 96-well plates, and each plate was treated as a replicate. For sorted subsets, each replicate PCR was loaded with about 0.2 ug genomic DNA, equivalent to 30,000 or so T cell genomes. Purified libraries were measured with a Qubit 3.0 fluorometer, size-checked on a Bioanalyzer 2100, and measured again with the KAPA Library Quantification kit. Every immunoSEQ 96-well plate was sequenced on a dedicated single-read 150-cycle Illumina NextSeq 550 flow cell. On the authors' methods: Because the immunoSEQ output included only junctional sequences and no quality scores, the filtering could not be the same as the filtering used for full-length reads. To assign V/J genes and CDR3, sequences were annotated against IMGT germline references using PyIR, a Python wrapper for IgBLAST v1.9. Reads were filtered out if the reads had weak V/J assignments (E-value above 1e-6), no CDR3, stop codons, out-of-frame junctions, or ambiguous translated residues. V3J clonotypes were defined as sequences sharing the same inferred V gene, J gene, and CDR3 amino acid sequence. Percentage overlap between repertoires was computed as shared unique clonotypes divided by the size of the smaller repertoire. Richness of each repertoire was evaluated using RTK rarefaction, the Chao1 estimator, and Recon v2.1 estimates of unobserved clonotypes. Generation probabilities were computed with OLGA for all TCRbeta clonotypes obtained by the gDNA method from several donors. The clones in this table, taken by TCRdb from immuneACCESS, are in-frame only. Not every clone is retained; where verified, under half of the shortfall comes from an unresolved V gene, and the cause of the rest is unknown. That table is the source of V, J and clone size, and D and trimming were worked out from the DNA. This sample holds about 1.5 million clones; under 99% were observed only once. The ten largest clones capture less than 0.55% of the sample.

The chain links TRBV25-1 with TRBJ2-1, with a tentative D gene TRBD2 over 6 matching bases. The sequencing input was naive CD4+ T cells sorted from blood. What the cell subset or site label conveys for this sample: CD45RA+ positively selected. The sequence came from a man aged 25 to 40 in good health. The DNA is TGTGCCAGCAGTGATTTAGCGGAGTACAATGAGCAGTTCTTC. This sequence encodes CASSDLAEYNEQFF.